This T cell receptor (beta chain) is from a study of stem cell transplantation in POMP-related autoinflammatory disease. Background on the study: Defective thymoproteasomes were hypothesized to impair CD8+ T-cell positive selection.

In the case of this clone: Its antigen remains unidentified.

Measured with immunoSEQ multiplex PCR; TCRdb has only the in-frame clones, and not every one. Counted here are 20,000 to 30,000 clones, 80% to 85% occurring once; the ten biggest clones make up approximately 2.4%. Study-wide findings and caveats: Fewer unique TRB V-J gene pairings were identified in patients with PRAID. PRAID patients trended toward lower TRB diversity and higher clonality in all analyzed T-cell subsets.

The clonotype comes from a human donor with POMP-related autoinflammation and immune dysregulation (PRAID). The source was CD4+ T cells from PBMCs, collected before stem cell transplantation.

The CDR3 protein is CASSLGDDGYTQYF. The CDR3 DNA is TGTGCCAGCAGCTTGGGGGACGATGGGTATACGCAGTATTTT. This chain uses TRBV13 with TRBJ2-3; the D gene could be TRBD1 or TRBD2 (5 bases each). The germline gives CDR1 PRHDT, CDR2 FYEKMQ (reference sequence). The CDR3 totals 14 residues. V dropped 3 bases and J dropped 7 bases, with 14 bases sitting between them.